This T cell receptor beta chain was identified in a study of Graves' ophthalmopathy and Graves' hyperthyroidism. For the study at large: Before any treatment, peripheral blood was taken at the initial diagnosis.

Ophthalmopathy cases showed moderate-to-severe activity, scoring CAS ≥3 and NOSPECS ≥4, with duration under 3 months. Whole-study findings and limits: The blood repertoire also included most expanded thyroid clonotypes above 0.001 frequency.

Germline CDR1 MDHEN, CDR2 SYDVKM. The J segment lost 2 bases and the V segment lost 0 bases, leaving 9 bases of the junction unmatched. CDR3 size: 17 residues. Comment on this clonotype: The target antigen is unknown.

Researchers took RNA transcripts and amplified TCR beta CDR3 regions from them. Second-round multiplex PCR came after first-round RT-PCR with HTBI primers. MiXCR was run by TCRdb on the multiplex PCR reads, yielding one entry per CDR3 protein. The sample lists 150,000 to 200,000 distinct CDR3 sequences, around 39% occurring once. Sequenced sample: peripheral blood. The TCR originated in a man aged 25-45 years with Graves' ophthalmopathy. The chain combines TRBV28 with TRBJ2-5; 7 nucleotides agree with TRBD1. The DNA for the CDR3 is TGTGCCAGCAGTTTATGGGGGAAGGGGACAGAGCAAGAGACCCAGTACTTC. Residues: CASSLWGKGTEQETQYF.